The sequence of this T cell receptor beta chain was determined in a study of T cell responses to AZD1222 COVID-19 vaccine. Findings and limits, study-wide: The study sampled repertoires only after the peak T cell response.

The assay was immunoSEQ multiplex PCR, and TCRdb's table has in-frame clones only and misses some. This table has roughly 150,000 clones, around 90% appearing once. A word on this clone: What it recognizes is unknown.

The CDR3 is made up of 14 amino acids. The V end lost 6 bases, the J end lost 4 bases, and 15 bases lay between the germline ends. The germline V gene has CDR1 SNHLY and CDR2 FYNNEI. The material was peripheral blood, obtained on day 0 of AZD1222 vaccination. The receptor comes from an adult in good health. The chain couples TRBV2 to TRBJ1-1; D ambiguous. The CDR3 DNA reads as TGTGCCAGCAGAAAAACAGACCCAACCACTGAAGCTTTCTTT. Translated: CASRKTDPTTEAFF.